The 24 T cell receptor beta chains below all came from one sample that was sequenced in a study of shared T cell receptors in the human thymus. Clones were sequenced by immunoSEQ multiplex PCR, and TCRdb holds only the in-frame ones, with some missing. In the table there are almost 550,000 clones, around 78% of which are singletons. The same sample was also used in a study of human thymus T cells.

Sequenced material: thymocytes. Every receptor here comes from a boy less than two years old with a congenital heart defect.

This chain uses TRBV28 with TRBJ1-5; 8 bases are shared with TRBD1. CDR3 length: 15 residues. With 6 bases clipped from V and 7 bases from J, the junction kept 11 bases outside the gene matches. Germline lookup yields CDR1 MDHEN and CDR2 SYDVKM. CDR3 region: CASSSRQGNFQPQHF. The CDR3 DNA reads TGTGCCAGCAGCTCCAGACAGGGGAATTTCCAGCCCCAGCATTTT.

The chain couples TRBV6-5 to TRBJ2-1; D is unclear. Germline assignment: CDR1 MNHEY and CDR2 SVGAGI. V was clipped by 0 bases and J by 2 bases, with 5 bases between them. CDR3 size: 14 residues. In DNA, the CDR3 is TGTGCCAGCAGTTACTCGCGGACCTACAATGAGCAGTTCTTC. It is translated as CASSYSRTYNEQFF.

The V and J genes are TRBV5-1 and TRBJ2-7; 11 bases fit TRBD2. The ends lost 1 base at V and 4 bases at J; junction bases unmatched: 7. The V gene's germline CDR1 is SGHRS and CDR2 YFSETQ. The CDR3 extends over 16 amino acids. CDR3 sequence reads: CASSLTGSSGRYEQYF. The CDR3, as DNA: TGCGCCAGCAGCTTGACGGGGTCTAGCGGGAGGTACGAGCAGTACTTC. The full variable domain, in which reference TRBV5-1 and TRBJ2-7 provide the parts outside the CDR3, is KAGVTQTPRYLIKTRGQQVTLSCSPISGHRSVSWYQQTPGQGLQFLFEYFSETQRNKGNFPGRFSGRQFSNSRSEMNVSTLELGDSALYLCASSLTGSSGRYEQYFGPGTRLTVT.

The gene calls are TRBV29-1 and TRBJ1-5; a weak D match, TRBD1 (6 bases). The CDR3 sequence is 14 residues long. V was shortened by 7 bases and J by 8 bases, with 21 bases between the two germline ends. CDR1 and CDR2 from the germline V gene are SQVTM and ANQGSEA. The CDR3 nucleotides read TGCAGCGCCGCCGGGGGGGGGCCTCGGGAGCCCCAGCATTTT. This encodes CSAAGGGPREPQHF.

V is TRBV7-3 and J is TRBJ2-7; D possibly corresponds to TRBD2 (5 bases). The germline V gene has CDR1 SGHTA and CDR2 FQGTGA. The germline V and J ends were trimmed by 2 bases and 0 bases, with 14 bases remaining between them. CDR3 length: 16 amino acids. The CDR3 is CASSLVGEGTSYEQYF. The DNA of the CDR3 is TGTGCCAGCAGCTTAGTCGGCGAGGGAACCTCCTACGAGCAGTACTTC.

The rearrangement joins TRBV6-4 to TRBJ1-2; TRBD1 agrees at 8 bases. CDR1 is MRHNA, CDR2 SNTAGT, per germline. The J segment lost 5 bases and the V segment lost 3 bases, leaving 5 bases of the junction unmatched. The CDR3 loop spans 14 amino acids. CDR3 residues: CASSEGQGRYGYTF. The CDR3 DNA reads TGTGCCAGCAGTGAAGGACAGGGAAGATATGGCTACACCTTC.

DNA of the CDR3: TGTGCCAGCAGCCCCCGACTAGCGGGAGATGTGGTGTCCGGGGAGCTGTTTTTT. Translated, it gives CASSPRLAGDVVSGELFF. V gene TRBV7-2 combines with J gene TRBJ2-2, with 12 bases fitting TRBD2. The CDR3 totals 18 residues. The J segment lost 6 bases and the V segment lost 5 bases, leaving 13 bases of the junction unmatched. The V gene's germline CDR1 is SGHTA and CDR2 FQGNSA.

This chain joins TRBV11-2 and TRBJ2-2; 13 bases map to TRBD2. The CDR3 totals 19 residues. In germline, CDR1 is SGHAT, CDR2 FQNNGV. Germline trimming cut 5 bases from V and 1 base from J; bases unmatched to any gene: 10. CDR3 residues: CASSPRTSGRGLNTGELFF. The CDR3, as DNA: TGTGCCAGCAGCCCCCGGACTAGCGGGAGAGGATTGAACACCGGGGAGCTGTTTTTT.

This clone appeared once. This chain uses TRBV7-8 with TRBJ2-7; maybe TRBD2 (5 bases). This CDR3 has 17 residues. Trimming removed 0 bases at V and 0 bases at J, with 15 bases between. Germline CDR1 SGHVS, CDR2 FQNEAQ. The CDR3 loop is CASSLARVRRNSYEQYF. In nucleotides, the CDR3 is TGTGCCAGCAGCTTAGCCCGGGTTAGGAGGAACTCCTACGAGCAGTACTTC.

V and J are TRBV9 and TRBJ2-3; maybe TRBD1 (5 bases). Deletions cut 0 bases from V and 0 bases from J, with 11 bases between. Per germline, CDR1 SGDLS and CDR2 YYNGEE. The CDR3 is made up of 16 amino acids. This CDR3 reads CASSVGQGLSTDTQYF. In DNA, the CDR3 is TGTGCCAGCAGCGTAGGGCAGGGTCTTAGCACAGATACGCAGTATTTT.

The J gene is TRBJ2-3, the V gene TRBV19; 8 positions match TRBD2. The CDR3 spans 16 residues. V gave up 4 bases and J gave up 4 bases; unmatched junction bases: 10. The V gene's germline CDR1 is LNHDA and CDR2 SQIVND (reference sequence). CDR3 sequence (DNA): TGTGCCAGTAGTAGTCGAGCGGGAGAGTTCCCAGATACGCAGTATTTT. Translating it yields CASSSRAGEFPDTQYF.

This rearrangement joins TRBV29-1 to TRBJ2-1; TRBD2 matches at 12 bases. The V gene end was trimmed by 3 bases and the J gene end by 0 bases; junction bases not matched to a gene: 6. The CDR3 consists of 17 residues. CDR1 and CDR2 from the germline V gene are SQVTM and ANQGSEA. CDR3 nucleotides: TGCAGCGTTGATCCTAGCGGGAGGGCTAGCTCCTACAATGAGCAGTTCTTC. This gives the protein CSVDPSGRASSYNEQFF.

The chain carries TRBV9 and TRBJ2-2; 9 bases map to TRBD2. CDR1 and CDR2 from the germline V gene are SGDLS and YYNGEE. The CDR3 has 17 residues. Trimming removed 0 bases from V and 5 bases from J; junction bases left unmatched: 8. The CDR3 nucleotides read TGTGCCAGCAGCGTAGGGCCTAGCGGGGCGGGGACCGGGGAGCTGTTTTTT. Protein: CASSVGPSGAGTGELFF.

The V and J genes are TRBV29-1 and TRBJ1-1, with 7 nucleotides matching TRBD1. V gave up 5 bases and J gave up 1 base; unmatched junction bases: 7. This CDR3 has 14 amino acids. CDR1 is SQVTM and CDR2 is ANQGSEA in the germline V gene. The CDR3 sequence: CSVQTGTENTEAFF. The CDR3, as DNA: TGCAGCGTTCAAACCGGGACAGAGAACACTGAAGCTTTCTTT.

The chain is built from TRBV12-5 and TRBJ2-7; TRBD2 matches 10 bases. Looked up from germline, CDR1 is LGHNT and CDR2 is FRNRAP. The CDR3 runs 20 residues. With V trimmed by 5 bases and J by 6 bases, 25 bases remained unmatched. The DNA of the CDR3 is TGTGCTAGTGGTCCCCCACGGGCTAGCGGGAGTAGCCCACTTGGTGGCGAGCAGTACTTC. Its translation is CASGPPRASGSSPLGGEQYF.

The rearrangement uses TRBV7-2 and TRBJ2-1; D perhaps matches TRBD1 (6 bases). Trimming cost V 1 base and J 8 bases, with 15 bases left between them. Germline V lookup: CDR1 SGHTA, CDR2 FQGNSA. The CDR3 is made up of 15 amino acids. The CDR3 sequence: CASSLVQGGSDEQFF. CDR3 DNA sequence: TGTGCCAGCAGCTTAGTACAGGGTGGTAGCGATGAGCAGTTCTTC. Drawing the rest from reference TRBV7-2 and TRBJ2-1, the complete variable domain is GAGVSQSPSNKVTEKGKDVELRCDPISGHTALYWYRQSLGQGLEFLIYFQGNSAPDKSGLPSDRFSAERTGGSVSTLTIQRTQQEDSAVYLCASSLVQGGSDEQFFGPGTRLTVL.

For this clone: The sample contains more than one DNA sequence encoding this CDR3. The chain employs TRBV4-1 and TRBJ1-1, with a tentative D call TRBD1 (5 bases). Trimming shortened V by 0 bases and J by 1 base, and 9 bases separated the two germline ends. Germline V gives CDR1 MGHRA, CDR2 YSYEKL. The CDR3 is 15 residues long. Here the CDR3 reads CASSQDWGGNTEAFF. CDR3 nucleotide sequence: TGCGCCAGCAGCCAAGATTGGGGGGGGAACACTGAAGCTTTCTTT.

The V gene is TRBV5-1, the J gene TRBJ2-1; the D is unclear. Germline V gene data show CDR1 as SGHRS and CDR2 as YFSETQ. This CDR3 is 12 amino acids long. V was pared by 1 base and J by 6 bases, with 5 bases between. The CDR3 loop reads CASSLCGNEQFF. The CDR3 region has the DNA TGCGCCAGCAGCTTGTGCGGCAATGAGCAGTTCTTC.

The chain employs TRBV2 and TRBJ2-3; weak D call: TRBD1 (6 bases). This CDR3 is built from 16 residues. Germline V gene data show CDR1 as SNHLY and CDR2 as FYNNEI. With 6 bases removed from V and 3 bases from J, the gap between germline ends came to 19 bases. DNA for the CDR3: TGTGCCAGCAGCGGAGCGACAGGACCCAAGACAGATACGCAGTATTTT. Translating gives CASSGATGPKTDTQYF.

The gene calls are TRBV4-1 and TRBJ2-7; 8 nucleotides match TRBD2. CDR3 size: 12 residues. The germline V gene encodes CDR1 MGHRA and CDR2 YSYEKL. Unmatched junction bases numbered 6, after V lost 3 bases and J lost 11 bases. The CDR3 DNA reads TGCGCCAGCAGCCAGAATGGGGGACTAGAGTACTTC. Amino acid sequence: CASSQNGGLEYF.

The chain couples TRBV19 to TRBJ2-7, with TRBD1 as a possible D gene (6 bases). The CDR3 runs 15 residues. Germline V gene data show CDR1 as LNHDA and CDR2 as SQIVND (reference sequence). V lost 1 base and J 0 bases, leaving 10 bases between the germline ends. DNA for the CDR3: TGTGCCAGTAGTATAGTTGGGGACATCTCCTACGAGCAGTACTTC. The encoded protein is CASSIVGDISYEQYF.

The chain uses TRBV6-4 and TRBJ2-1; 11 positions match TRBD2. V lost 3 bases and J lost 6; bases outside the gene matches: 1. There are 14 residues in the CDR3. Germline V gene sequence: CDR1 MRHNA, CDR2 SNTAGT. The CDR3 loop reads CASSETSGTNEQFF. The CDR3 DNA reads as TGTGCCAGCAGTGAGACTAGCGGGACCAATGAGCAGTTCTTC.

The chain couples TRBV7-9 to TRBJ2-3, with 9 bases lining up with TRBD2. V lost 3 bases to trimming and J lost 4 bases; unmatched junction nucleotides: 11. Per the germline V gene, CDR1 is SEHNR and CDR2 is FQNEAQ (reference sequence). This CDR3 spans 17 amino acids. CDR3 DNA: TGTGCCAGCAGCTTTAAAACTGGGACTAGCTCCCCAGATACGCAGTATTTT. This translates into CASSFKTGTSSPDTQYF.

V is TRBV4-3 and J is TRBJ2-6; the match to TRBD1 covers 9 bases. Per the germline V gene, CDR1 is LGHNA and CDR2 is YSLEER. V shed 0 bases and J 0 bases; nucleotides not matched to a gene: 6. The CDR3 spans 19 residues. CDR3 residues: CASSQDGDRGSSGANVLTF. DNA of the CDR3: TGCGCCAGCAGCCAAGATGGCGACAGGGGGAGCTCTGGGGCCAACGTCCTGACTTTC.